A selection of T cell receptor beta chains follows, all from one sample in a study of shared clonotypes between healthy human individuals. Using immunoSEQ multiplex PCR, the repertoire was profiled, and TCRdb retains in-frame clones only, with some absent. Here the sample spans some 2.4 million clones, 80% to 95% being singletons. The sample comprised naive CD4+ T cells from PBMCs. The receptors here all came from a man in his late teens or twenties in good health. Some clones in this sample may be carry-over from other donors' samples. The CDR3 runs from the conserved cysteine through the conserved F or W. Each record gives: V gene, J gene, CDR3 length, D gene, CDR3 DNA, CDR3 protein. A D gene is named only where the DNA matches it firmly.

V gene: TRBV6-1
J gene: TRBJ1-5
CDR3 length: 17
D gene: .
CDR3 DNA: TGTGCCAGCAGTGCAGATCCGAGGGGAGGGGTGGGACAGCCCCAGCATTTT
CDR3 protein: CASSADPRGGVGQPQHF

V gene: TRBV15
J gene: TRBJ2-5
CDR3 length: 14
D gene: .
CDR3 DNA: TGTGCCACCAGCAGAGGTAGCGGCAAAGAGACCCAGTACTTC
CDR3 protein: CATSRGSGKETQYF

V gene: TRBV7-7
J gene: TRBJ2-5
CDR3 length: 13
D gene: .
CDR3 DNA: TGTGCCAGCAGCCCGGAAAGGTCAGAGACCCAGTACTTC
CDR3 protein: CASSPERSETQYF

V gene: TRBV28
J gene: TRBJ1-4
CDR3 length: 15
D gene: .
CDR3 DNA: TGTGCCAGCAGTTTCCGTGGGGCAGGAGGGGAAAAACTGTTTTTT
CDR3 protein: CASSFRGAGGEKLFF

V gene: TRBV25-1
J gene: TRBJ2-1
CDR3 length: 14
D gene: .
CDR3 DNA: TGTGCCAGCAAGGACAGGGAGGGCCACAATGAGCAGTTCTTC
CDR3 protein: CASKDREGHNEQFF

V gene: TRBV6-5
J gene: TRBJ2-1
CDR3 length: 15
D gene: TRBD2
CDR3 DNA: TGTGCCAGCAGTTCCCTCCAGCGGGGTTACAATGAGCAGTTCTTC
CDR3 protein: CASSSLQRGYNEQFF

V gene: TRBV9
J gene: TRBJ1-1
CDR3 length: 14
D gene: TRBD1
CDR3 DNA: TGTGCCAGCAGCGTAGTAGGGACAGGGGGTGAAGCTTTCTTT
CDR3 protein: CASSVVGTGGEAFF

V gene: TRBV27
J gene: TRBJ1-1
CDR3 length: 15
D gene: .
CDR3 DNA: TGTGCCAGCAGTCCCAGGGCGGTAAGGAACACTGAAGCTTTCTTT
CDR3 protein: CASSPRAVRNTEAFF

V gene: TRBV28
J gene: TRBJ2-7
CDR3 length: 13
D gene: TRBD1
CDR3 DNA: TGTGCCAGCAGACCGGGACAGGGAAAGGAGCAGTACTTC
CDR3 protein: CASRPGQGKEQYF

V gene: TRBV4-1
J gene: TRBJ2-1
CDR3 length: 15
D gene: TRBD2
CDR3 DNA: TGCGCCAGCAGCCCATTTGGGACTAGTTTCGATGAGCAGTTCTTC
CDR3 protein: CASSPFGTSFDEQFF

V gene: TRBV19
J gene: TRBJ2-6
CDR3 length: 17
D gene: .
CDR3 DNA: TGTGCCAGTAGTATAGCCCCCTTTTTCTCTGGGGCCAACGTCCTGACTTTC
CDR3 protein: CASSIAPFFSGANVLTF

V gene: TRBV10-3
J gene: TRBJ1-2
CDR3 length: 16
D gene: .
CDR3 DNA: TGTGCCATCAGTGACCCAGACCCATCTCTAGACTATGGCTACACCTTC
CDR3 protein: CAISDPDPSLDYGYTF

V gene: TRBV19
J gene: TRBJ2-7
CDR3 length: 14
D gene: .
CDR3 DNA: TGTGCCAGTAGTGCCGAGACGGGGACCTACGAGCAGTACTTC
CDR3 protein: CASSAETGTYEQYF

V gene: TRBV2
J gene: TRBJ1-5
CDR3 length: 14
D gene: .
CDR3 DNA: TGTGCCAGCAGTTTTTCAGGGAACAATCAGCCCCAGCATTTT
CDR3 protein: CASSFSGNNQPQHF

V gene: TRBV28
J gene: TRBJ1-4
CDR3 length: 15
D gene: TRBD1
CDR3 DNA: TGTGCCAGCAGCCCCCAGGACAGGGGTAATGAAAAACTGTTTTTT
CDR3 protein: CASSPQDRGNEKLFF

V gene: TRBV19
J gene: TRBJ1-2
CDR3 length: 15
D gene: TRBD1
CDR3 DNA: TGTGCCAGTAGTAGAGGGGACAGGGCAAACTATGGCTACACCTTC
CDR3 protein: CASSRGDRANYGYTF

V gene: TRBV4-1
J gene: TRBJ2-3
CDR3 length: 17
D gene: .
CDR3 DNA: TGCGCCAGCAGAGCAATTGGGGGCGGGAGCATGAGAGATACGCAGTATTTT
CDR3 protein: CASRAIGGGSMRDTQYF

V gene: TRBV5-4
J gene: TRBJ1-1
CDR3 length: 15
D gene: .
CDR3 DNA: TGTGCCAGCAGCTTGTCAGGGTCGGGGGACACTGAAGCTTTCTTT
CDR3 protein: CASSLSGSGDTEAFF

V gene: TRBV2
J gene: TRBJ2-3
CDR3 length: 15
D gene: TRBD1
CDR3 DNA: TGTGCCAGCAGTCCTGACAGGGGATCCACAGATACGCAGTATTTT
CDR3 protein: CASSPDRGSTDTQYF

V gene: TRBV5-1
J gene: TRBJ2-5
CDR3 length: 16
D gene: TRBD2
CDR3 DNA: TGCGCCAGCAGCTTATCCGGGACTACGAGACAAGAGACCCAGTACTTC
CDR3 protein: CASSLSGTTRQETQYF

V gene: TRBV4-1
J gene: TRBJ1-4
CDR3 length: 15
D gene: .
CDR3 DNA: TGCGCCAGCAGCCAACGACAGGTGGTTGCGGAAAAACTGTTTTTT
CDR3 protein: CASSQRQVVAEKLFF

V gene: TRBV25-1
J gene: TRBJ2-3
CDR3 length: 16
D gene: TRBD2
CDR3 DNA: TGTGCCAGCAGTGATAGCGGGAGCTCAGAGATGGATACGCAGTATTTT
CDR3 protein: CASSDSGSSEMDTQYF